This T cell receptor (beta chain) was recorded in a study of blood T cell repertoires in COVID-19. Study-wide background: Spain, Italy and the United States supplied samples that represented acute and convalescent COVID-19. T cells, B-cell-depleted T cells, or PBMCs supplied cDNA or gDNA.

Per the original methods: The assay estimated nucleated cells by amplifying reference gene primers. Clones were read by immunoSEQ multiplex PCR, and TCRdb kept only the in-frame ones, dropping some. The D gene and trimming were derived from the DNA, and the V and J assignments and clone size from that table. The sample lists 200,000 to 250,000 clones; around 88% were seen once. The CDR3 runs 21 residues. The chain links TRBV21-1 to TRBJ1-2; the table's D call, TRBD1, was not checked against the DNA. TRBV21-1 is recorded as a pseudogene. The sample was peripheral blood. The TCR sequence derives from a woman in her thirties who had recovered from COVID-19. The chain's CDR3 is CASSNERNDFGHRKSSDGYTF. CDR3 in DNA: TGTGCCAGCAGCAACGAAAGAAACGACTTCGGACACCGCAAATCGTCCGATGGCTACACCTTC.